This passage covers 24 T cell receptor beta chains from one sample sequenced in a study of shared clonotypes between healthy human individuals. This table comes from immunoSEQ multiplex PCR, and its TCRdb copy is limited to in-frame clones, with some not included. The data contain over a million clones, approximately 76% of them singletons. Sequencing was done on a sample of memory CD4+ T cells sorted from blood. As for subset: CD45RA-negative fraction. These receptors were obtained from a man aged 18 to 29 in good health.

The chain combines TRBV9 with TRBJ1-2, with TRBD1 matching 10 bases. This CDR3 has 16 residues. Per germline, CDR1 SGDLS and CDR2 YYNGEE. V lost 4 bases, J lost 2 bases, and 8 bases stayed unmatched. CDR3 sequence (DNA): TGTGCCAGCAGCACAGGGACAGGGGCGCGGAACTATGGCTACACCTTC. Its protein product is CASSTGTGARNYGYTF. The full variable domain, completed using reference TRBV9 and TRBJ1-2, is DSGVTQTPKHLITATGQRVTLRCSPRSGDLSVYWYQQSLDQGLQFLIQYYNGEERAKGNILERFSAQQFPDLHSELNLSSLELGDSALYFCASSTGTGARNYGYTFGSGTRLTVV.

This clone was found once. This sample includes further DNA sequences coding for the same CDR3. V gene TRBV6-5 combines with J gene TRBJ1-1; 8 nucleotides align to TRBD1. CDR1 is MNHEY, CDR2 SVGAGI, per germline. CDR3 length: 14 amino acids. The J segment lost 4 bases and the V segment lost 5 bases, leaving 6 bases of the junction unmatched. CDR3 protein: CASSPGQGLTEAFF. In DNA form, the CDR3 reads TGTGCCAGCAGTCCCGGACAGGGCCTCACTGAAGCTTTCTTT.

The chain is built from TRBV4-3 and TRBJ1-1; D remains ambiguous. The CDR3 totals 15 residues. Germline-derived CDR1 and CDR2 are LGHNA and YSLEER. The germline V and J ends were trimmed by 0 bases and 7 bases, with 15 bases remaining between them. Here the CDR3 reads CASSQDRLQSSEAFF. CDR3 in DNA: TGCGCCAGCAGCCAAGATCGGTTACAGTCAAGTGAAGCTTTCTTT.

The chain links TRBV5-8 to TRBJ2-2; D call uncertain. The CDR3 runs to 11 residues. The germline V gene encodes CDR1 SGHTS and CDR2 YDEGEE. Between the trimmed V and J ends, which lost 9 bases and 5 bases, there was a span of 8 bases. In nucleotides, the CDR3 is TGTGCCACCAGGCCTACCGGGGAGCTGTTTTTT. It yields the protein CATRPTGELFF.

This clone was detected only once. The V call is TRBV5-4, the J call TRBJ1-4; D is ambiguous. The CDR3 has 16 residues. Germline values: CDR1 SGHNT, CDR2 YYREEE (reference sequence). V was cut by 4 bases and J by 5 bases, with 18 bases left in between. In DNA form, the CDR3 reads TGTGCCAGCAGCCTAATTCAACAAACTTCAAATGAAAAACTGTTTTTT. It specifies CASSLIQQTSNEKLFF. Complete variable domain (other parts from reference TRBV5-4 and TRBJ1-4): ETGVTQSPTHLIKTRGQQVTLRCSSQSGHNTVSWYQQALGQGPQFIFQYYREEENGRGNFPPRFSGLQFPNYSSELNVNALELDDSALYLCASSLIQQTSNEKLFFGSGTQLSVL.

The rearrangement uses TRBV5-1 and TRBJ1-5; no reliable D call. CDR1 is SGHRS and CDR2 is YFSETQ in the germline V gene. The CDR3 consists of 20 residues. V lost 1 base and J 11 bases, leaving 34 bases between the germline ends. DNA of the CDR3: TGCGCCAGCAGCTTGAACAAGTCTCGGACCGACGGACTCGGATTTAGAGCCCAGCATTTT. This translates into CASSLNKSRTDGLGFRAQHF.

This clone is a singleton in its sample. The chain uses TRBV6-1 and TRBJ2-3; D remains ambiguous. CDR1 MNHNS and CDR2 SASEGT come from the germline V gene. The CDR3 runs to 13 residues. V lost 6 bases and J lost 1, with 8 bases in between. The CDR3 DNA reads TGTGCCAGCAGGGTCCGGGGCACAGATACGCAGTATTTT. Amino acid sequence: CASRVRGTDTQYF.

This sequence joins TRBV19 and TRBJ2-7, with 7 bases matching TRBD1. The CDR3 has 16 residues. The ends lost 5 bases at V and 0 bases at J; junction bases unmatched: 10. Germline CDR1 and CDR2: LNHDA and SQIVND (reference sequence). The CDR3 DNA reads TGTGCCAGTAGTCCTTCAGGGACAGCCCACTCCTACGAGCAGTACTTC. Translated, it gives CASSPSGTAHSYEQYF. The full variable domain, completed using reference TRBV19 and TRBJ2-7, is DGGITQSPKYLFRKEGQNVTLSCEQNLNHDAMYWYRQDPGQGLRLIYYSQIVNDFQKGDIAEGYSVSREKKESFPLTVTSAQKNPTAFYLCASSPSGTAHSYEQYFGPGTRLTVT.

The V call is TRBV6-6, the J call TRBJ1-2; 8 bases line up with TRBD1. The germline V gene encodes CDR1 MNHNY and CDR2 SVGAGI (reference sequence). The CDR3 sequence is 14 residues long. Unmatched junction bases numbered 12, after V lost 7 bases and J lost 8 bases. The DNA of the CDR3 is TGTGCCAGCACCGCACCTGGGACAGGCGAAGGCTACACCTTC. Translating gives CASTAPGTGEGYTF.

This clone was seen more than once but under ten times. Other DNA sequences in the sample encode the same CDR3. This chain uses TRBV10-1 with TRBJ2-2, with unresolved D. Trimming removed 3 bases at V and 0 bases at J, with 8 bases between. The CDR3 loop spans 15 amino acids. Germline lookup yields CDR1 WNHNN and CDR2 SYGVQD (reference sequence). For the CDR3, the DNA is TGCGCCAGCAGTGAAGGAAGCGCGAACACCGGGGAGCTGTTTTTT. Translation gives CASSEGSANTGELFF.

This chain's CDR3 is CSVEVVGTGVLYEQYF. For the CDR3, the DNA is TGCAGCGTTGAAGTTGTTGGGACAGGGGTCCTCTACGAGCAGTACTTC. The chain combines TRBV29-1 with TRBJ2-7; 10 bases are shared with TRBD1. With V trimmed by 1 base and J by 3 bases, 9 bases remained unmatched. From germline, CDR1 is SQVTM and CDR2 ANQGSEA. The CDR3 covers 16 residues.

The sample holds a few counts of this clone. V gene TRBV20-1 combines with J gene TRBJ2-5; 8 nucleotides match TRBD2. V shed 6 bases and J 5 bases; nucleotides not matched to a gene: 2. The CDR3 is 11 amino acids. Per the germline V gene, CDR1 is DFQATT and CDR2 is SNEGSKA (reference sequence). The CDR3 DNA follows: TGCAGTGCGCAGCGGGAGGAGACCCAGTACTTC. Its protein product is CSAQREETQYF.

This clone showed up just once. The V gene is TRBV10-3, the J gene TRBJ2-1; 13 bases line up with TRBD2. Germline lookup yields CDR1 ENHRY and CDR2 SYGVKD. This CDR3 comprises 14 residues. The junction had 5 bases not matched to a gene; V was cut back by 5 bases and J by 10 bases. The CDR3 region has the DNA TGTGCCATCAGTACTAGCGGGGGGGCTTGGGAGCAGTTCTTC. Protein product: CAISTSGGAWEQFF.

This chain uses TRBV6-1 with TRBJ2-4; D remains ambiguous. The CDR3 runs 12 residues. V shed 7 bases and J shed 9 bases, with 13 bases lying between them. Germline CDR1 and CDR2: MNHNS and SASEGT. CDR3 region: CASMNSVGIQYF. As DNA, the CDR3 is TGTGCCAGCATGAACTCAGTTGGCATTCAGTACTTC.

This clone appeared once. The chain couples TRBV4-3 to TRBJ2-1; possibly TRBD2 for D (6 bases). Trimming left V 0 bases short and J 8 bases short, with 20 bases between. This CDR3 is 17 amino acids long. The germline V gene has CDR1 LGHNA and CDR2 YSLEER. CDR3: CASSQDRETSRRYEQFF. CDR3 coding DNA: TGCGCCAGCAGCCAAGATAGGGAGACTAGTCGGCGGTATGAGCAGTTCTTC.

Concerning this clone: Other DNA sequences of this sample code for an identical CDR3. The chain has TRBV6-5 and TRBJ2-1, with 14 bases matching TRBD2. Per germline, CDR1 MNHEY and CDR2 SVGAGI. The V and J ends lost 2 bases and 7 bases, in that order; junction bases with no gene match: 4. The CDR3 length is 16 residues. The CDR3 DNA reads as TGTGCCAGCAGTTACCCAGGACTAGCGGGGGGTAATGAGCAGTTCTTC. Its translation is CASSYPGLAGGNEQFF.

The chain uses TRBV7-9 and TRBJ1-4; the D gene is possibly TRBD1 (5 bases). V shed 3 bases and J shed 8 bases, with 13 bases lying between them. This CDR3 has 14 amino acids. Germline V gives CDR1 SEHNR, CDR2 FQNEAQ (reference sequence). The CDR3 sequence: CASSLVGVEEKLFF. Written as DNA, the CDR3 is TGTGCCAGCAGCTTGGTAGGGGTGGAAGAAAAACTGTTTTTT.

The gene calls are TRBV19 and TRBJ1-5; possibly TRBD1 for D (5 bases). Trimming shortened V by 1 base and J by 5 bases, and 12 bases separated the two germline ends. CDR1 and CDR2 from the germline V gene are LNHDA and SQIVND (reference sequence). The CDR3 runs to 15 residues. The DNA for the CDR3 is TGTGCCAGTAGTATAGTGGGGCGGAAGGATCAGCCCCAGCATTTT. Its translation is CASSIVGRKDQPQHF.

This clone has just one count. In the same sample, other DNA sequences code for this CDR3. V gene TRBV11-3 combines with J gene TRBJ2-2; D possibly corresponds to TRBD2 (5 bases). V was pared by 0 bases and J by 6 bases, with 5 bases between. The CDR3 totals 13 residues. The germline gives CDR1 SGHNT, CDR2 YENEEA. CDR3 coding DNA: TGTGCCAGCAGCTTAGACGGGGCCGGGGAGCTGTTTTTT. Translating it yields CASSLDGAGELFF.

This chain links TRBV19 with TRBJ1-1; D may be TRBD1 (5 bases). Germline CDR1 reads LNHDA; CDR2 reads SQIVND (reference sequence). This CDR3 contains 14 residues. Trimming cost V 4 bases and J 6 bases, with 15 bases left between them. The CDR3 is CASSKRDGYAEAFF. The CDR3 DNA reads TGTGCCAGTAGTAAGAGGGACGGGTACGCTGAAGCTTTCTTT.

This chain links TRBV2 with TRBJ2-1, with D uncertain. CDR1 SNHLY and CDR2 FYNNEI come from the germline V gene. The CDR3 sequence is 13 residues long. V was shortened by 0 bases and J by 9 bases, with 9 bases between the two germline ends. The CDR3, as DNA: TGTGCCAGCAGTGAAGCACCGAGGAGTGAGCAGTTCTTC. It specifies CASSEAPRSEQFF.

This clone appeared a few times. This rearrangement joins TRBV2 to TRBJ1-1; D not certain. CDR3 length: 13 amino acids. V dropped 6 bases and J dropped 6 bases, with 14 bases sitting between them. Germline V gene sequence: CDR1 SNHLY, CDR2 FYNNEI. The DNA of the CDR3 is TGTGCCAGCAGGCTGAGTAATGCGGCTGAAGCTTTCTTT. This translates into CASRLSNAAEAFF.

The CDR3 DNA reads as TGTGCCAGCAGCTCTCTCAAGGGGGAAGGCGAGCAGTACTTC. Its protein is CASSSLKGEGEQYF. The chain employs TRBV11-2 and TRBJ2-7; possibly TRBD1 for D (6 bases). CDR1 and CDR2 (germline): SGHAT, FQNNGV. V dropped 4 bases and J dropped 6 bases, with 16 bases sitting between them. CDR3 size: 14 residues. The whole variable domain, remainder taken from reference TRBV11-2 and TRBJ2-7, is EAGVAQSPRYKIIEKRQSVAFWCNPISGHATLYWYQQILGQGPKLLIQFQNNGVVDDSQLPKDRFSAERLKGVDSTLKIQPAKLEDSAVYLCASSSLKGEGEQYFGPGTRLTVT.

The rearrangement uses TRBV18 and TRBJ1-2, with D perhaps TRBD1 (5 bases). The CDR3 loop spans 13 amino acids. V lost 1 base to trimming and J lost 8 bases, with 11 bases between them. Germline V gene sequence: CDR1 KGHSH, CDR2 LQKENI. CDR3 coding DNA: TGTGCCAGCTCACCACAGGGGTTTGAAGGCTACACCTTC. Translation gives CASSPQGFEGYTF.